The text below deals with one T cell receptor (beta chain). Its antigen is unidentified. This sample was taken from a study of identifying expanded T cells in peripheral blood. This CDR3 comprises 16 residues. V lost 1 base, J lost 7 bases, and 18 bases lay in between. Germline V gene data show CDR1 as SGHRS and CDR2 as YFSETQ. TCRdb's copy holds only in-frame clones and misses some; the assay was immunoSEQ multiplex PCR. The sample contains around 60,000 clones, approximately 83% of which appear only once. During the collection period, no donor immune events like infections were recorded. General study points: Approximately two-week clone count variance significantly increased as total template count grew. Over approximately two and four weeks, about 15 and 19 clones changed, versus around 1.1 between replicates.

The clonotype was recovered from a person aged 18 to 75 in good health. Sequenced sample: blood. J is TRBJ2-1 and V is TRBV5-1; D may correspond to TRBD1 or TRBD2 (6 bases each). The CDR3 DNA reads TGCGCCAGCAGCTTGCGCCGGGGGCAAGTAGGAAATGAGCAGTTCTTC. It codes for CASSLRRGQVGNEQFF. Looking up the rest from reference TRBV5-1 and TRBJ2-1 gives the full variable domain: KAGVTQTPRYLIKTRGQQVTLSCSPISGHRSVSWYQQTPGQGLQFLFEYFSETQRNKGNFPGRFSGRQFSNSRSEMNVSTLELGDSALYLCASSLRRGQVGNEQFFGPGTRLTVL.